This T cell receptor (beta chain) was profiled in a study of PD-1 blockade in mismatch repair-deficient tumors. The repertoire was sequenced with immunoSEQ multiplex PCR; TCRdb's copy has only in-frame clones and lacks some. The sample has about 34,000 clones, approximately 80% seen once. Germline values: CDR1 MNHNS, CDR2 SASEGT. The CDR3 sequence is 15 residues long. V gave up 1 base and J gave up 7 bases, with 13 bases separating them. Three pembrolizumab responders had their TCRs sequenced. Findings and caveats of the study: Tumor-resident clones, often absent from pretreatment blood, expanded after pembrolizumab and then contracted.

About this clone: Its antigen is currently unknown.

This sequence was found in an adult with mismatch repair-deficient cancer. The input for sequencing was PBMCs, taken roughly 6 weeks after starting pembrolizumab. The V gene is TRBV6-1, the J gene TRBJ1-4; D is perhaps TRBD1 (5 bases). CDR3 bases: TGTGCCAGCAGTGAAGGGGGGGGGTTTGGTGAAAAACTGTTTTTT. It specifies CASSEGGGFGEKLFF.